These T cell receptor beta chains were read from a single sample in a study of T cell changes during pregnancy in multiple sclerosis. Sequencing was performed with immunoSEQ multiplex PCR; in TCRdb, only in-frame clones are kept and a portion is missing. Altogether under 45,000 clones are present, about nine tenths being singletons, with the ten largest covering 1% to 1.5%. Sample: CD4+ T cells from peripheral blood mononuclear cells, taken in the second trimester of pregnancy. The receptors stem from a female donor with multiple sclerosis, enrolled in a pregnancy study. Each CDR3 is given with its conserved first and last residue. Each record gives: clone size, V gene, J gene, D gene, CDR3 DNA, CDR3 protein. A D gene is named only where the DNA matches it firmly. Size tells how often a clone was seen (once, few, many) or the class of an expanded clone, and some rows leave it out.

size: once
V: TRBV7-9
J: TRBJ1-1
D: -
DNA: TGTGCCAGCAGCTTCGACAGGTTGAACACTGAAGCTTTCTTT
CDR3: CASSFDRLNTEAFF

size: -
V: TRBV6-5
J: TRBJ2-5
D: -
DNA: TGTGCCAGCAGTTACTCAGGGGCCCAAGAGACCCAGTACTTC
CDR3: CASSYSGAQETQYF

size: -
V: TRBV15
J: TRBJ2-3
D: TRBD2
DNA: TGTGCCACCAGCAGAGATTATTGGCGGGAGCTGGATACGCAGTATTTT
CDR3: CATSRDYWRELDTQYF

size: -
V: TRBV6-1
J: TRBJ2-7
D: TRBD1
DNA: TGTGCCAGCAGTGAAAGGGAACAGGGGCGTTACGAGCAGTACTTC
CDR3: CASSEREQGRYEQYF

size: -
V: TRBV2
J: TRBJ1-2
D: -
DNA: TGTGCCAGCAGCCGAGGGGGGGGCCCTAACTATGGCTACACCTTC
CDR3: CASSRGGGPNYGYTF

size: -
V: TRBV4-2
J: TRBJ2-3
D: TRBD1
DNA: TGTGCCAGCAGCCAAGCCGGGACAGGGGGTGGCACAGATACGCAGTATTTT
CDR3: CASSQAGTGGGTDTQYF

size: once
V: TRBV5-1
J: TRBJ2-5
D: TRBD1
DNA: TGCGCCAGCAGCTTGGGGGACAGGGGGCTTGAGACCCAGTACTTC
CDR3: CASSLGDRGLETQYF

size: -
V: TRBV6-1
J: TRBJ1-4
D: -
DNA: TGTGCCAGCAGTGAATCTGGCACAACTAATGAAAAACTGTTTTTT
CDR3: CASSESGTTNEKLFF

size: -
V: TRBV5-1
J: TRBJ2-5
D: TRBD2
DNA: TGCGCCAGCAGCGGAACTAGCGGCGAATTTAGGGAGACCCAGTACTTC
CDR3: CASSGTSGEFRETQYF

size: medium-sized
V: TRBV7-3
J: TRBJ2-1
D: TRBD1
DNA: TGTGCCAGCAGCTTATCCGGGACAGGGGGCGAGCAGTTCTTC
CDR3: CASSLSGTGGEQFF

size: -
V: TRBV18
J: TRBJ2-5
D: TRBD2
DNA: TGTGCCAGCTCTCCTTCTGCGGGAGGAGATGAGACCCAGTACTTC
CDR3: CASSPSAGGDETQYF

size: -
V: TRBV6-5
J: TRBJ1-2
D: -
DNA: TGTGCCGGCAGTTTCACAGGGCTCCGGGACTATGGCTACACCTTC
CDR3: CAGSFTGLRDYGYTF

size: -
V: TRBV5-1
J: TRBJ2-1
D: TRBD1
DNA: TGCGCCAGCAGCTTGGTGGGACAGGGGGCGAATGAGCAGTTCTTC
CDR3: CASSLVGQGANEQFF

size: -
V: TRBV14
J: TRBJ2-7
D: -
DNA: TGTGCCAGCAGCGGCGTTAGGGTAGGAGGCTCCTACGAGCAGTACTTC
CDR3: CASSGVRVGGSYEQYF

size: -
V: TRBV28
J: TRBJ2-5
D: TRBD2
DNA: TGTGCCAGCAGTTCCCTAGCGGACTTTCAAGAGACCCAGTACTTC
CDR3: CASSSLADFQETQYF

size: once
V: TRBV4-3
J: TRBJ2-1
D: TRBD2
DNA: TGCGCCAGCAGTCGAACTAGCGGGAGGGCCCATTTTAATGAGCAGTTCTTC
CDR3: CASSRTSGRAHFNEQFF

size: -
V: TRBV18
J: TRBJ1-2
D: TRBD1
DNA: TGTGCCAGCTCACCTAAGAACCTGGGGACAGTCCATGGCTACACCTTC
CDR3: CASSPKNLGTVHGYTF

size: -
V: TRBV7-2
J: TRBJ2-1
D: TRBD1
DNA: TGTGCCAGCAGCTTCTGGGCAGGGGGCTCCGAGCAGTTCTTC
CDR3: CASSFWAGGSEQFF

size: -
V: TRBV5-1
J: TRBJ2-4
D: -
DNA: TGCGCCAGCAGCGTCCAGGGGGGAGCCAAAAACATTCAGTACTTC
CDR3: CASSVQGGAKNIQYF

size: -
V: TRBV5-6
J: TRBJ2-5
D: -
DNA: TGTGCCAGCAGCTTTACGACAGGAGGAGAGACCCAGTACTTC
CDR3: CASSFTTGGETQYF

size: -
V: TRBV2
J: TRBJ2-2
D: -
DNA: TGTGCCAGCGGAGGGGACACCGGGGAGCTGTTTTTT
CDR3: CASGGDTGELFF

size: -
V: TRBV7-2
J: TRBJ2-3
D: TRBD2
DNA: TGTGCCAGCAGCCCTTGGGCGGGAGGATCCGGAGGAGATACGCAGTATTTT
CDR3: CASSPWAGGSGGDTQYF